This T cell receptor (beta chain) comes out of a study of blood T cells in healthy people across ages (dated by TCRdb to between 2015 and 2017). Notes on the research overall: In model experiments, template switching captured roughly one uniquely barcoded TCR beta cDNA molecule for every two T cells. The study measured age-related changes in TCR beta repertoire diversity using deep sequencing normalized with unique cDNA molecular identifiers. Four age groups were formed from the donors: young (average approximately 15 years), middle-aged (around 39), aged (around 68) and long-lived (less than 85). To avoid experimental bias, donors of different ages were spread randomly across the sequencing lanes. The study analyzed two additional independent replicas of 1 million unique cDNA reads from the same blood draw for two donors, one aged 18 to 30 and one aged 80 or older.

The library was produced with 5' RACE. A second roughly 7 to 11 cycle PCR used a sample-barcoded 5' primer and a J-beta primer mix. A template-switch 5' adaptor carrying 12 random nucleotides introduced a unique molecular identifier onto each TCR beta cDNA molecule. At least 2.5 million CDR3-containing paired-end reads were obtained from each sample. The Mint cDNA synthesis kit, primed by a TRBC-specific oligonucleotide, was used to synthesize first-strand cDNA from all RNA. After uracil-DNA glycosylase treatment, a first 18-cycle PCR used universal primers M1SS and BC2_uni_R on all cDNA. Per the authors' processing: Each sample was normalized by randomly selecting 1 million high-quality reads, each carrying a distinct molecular identifier. Instead of being binned into consensus sequences, reads that shared molecular identifiers were thrown out. MiTCR, with a Q25 quality threshold and the strictest error-elimination algorithm, was used for CDR3 identification, clonotype clustering and error correction. A nonparametric unseen species model with Euler transformation was used to estimate lower-bound total TCR beta diversity. The public sequencing data were trimmed at Q25 with fastp and processed into clonotypes with MiXCR by TCRdb, which kept only in-frame beta chains. Each entry is one CDR3 protein sequence, shown with its most common DNA and genes. The V and J calls follow TCRdb's processing rather than the paper's. This sample gives 1.5 million to 2 million distinct CDR3 sequences in total; 39% of them show up just once. In total, the top ten clones hold 23% of the sample.

Including the terminal cysteine and phenylalanine, the CDR3 comprises 12 residues. Only CDR3 DNA is held: 36 bases, read in frame from base 1. The V and J ends are trimmed by 5 bases and 8 bases, leaving 12 bases between them. This clonotype was seen a handful of times. Its antigen remains undetermined. The sample holds no much larger clone one base away, and base qualities are not on file. Systemically healthy Caucasian individuals from Russia, 39 in total and aged roughly 6 to 90 years, were included as donors. Each donor gave 9 to 10 milliliters of peripheral blood, collected into EDTA-treated Vacutainer tubes. Ficoll-Paque density-gradient centrifugation was used to isolate PBMCs, with at least 7 million per sample. Trizol reagent was used to extract total RNA from PBMCs, with at least 5.5 micrograms per sample. The percentages of naive CD45RAhigh/CD27high T cells were determined by flow cytometry on a PBMC aliquot from every donor.

General findings and caveats noted by the study authors: A strong correlation was found between observed TCR beta diversity and the percentage of naive T cells measured by flow cytometry. Donor CMV infection status was unknown, potentially confounding age-related changes in expanded clonotypes. As age increased, observed TCR beta diversity per million T cells dropped in a roughly linear way, and a significant reduction was already evident by age around 41. Since profiling was done on bulk unsorted PBMCs, naive and antigen-experienced compartments could not be conclusively compared. Total diversity estimates from one million sequenced T cells were considered lower bounds and underestimates. Compared with the aged group, the long-lived group had more naive CD4+ T cells, fewer expanded clones and increased TCR diversity, a pattern suggesting age selection.

Sequencing was carried out using blood. The sequence joins TRBV12-3 or TRBV12-4 to TRBJ1-2; tentative D gene TRBD1, with 5 bases matching. The TCR comes from a human donor in good health. The CDR3 has the sequence CASSPGSRGYTF. The bases are TGTGCCAGCAGTCCAGGGAGTCGAGGCTACACCTTC.